Listed below are T cell receptor beta chains from one sample, sequenced in a study of shared clonotypes between healthy human individuals. Measured with immunoSEQ multiplex PCR; TCRdb has only the in-frame clones, and not every one. The sample contains about 480,000 clones, around 74% of which appear only once. The material sequenced was PBMCs. All receptors come from a woman in her thirties or forties in good health. Some clones in this sample may be carry-over from other donors' samples. Both conserved end residues are part of each CDR3. The D gene is left open where the match is weak. Size tells how often a clone was seen (once, few, many) or the class of an expanded clone, and some rows leave it out.

V gene	CDR3 length	J gene	clone size	D gene	CDR3 protein	CDR3 DNA
TRBV5-1	13	TRBJ2-3	-	-	CASSFTEGGTQYF	TGCGCCAGCAGCTTTACCGAGGGGGGTACGCAGTATTTT
TRBV11-3	14	TRBJ2-7	many	TRBD1	CASSLGDRSYEQYF	TGTGCCAGCAGCTTGGGGGACAGGTCCTACGAGCAGTACTTC
TRBV29-1	14	TRBJ2-3	many	-	CSVTAGSGTDTQYF	TGCAGCGTCACTGCAGGCTCAGGCACAGATACGCAGTATTTT
TRBV5-1	14	TRBJ2-1	-	-	CASSLGQVDNEQFF	TGCGCCAGCAGCTTGGGACAGGTAGACAATGAGCAGTTCTTC
TRBV28	16	TRBJ2-2	-	-	CASSHSPQRTTGELFF	TGTGCCAGCAGCCATTCCCCACAGAGAACCACCGGGGAGCTGTTTTTT
TRBV11-2	14	TRBJ1-4	few	-	CASSSRLGSEKLFF	TGTGCCAGCAGCAGTAGGTTAGGCTCAGAAAAACTGTTTTTT
TRBV7-9	12	TRBJ2-2	-	-	CASSDTRHRLFF	TGTGCCAGCAGCGACACCCGACATAGGCTGTTTTTT
TRBV21-1	13	TRBJ2-7	-	-	CASSKVGQGKSYF	TGTGCCAGCAGCAAAGTGGGACAGGGGAAATCTTACTTC
TRBV7-9	16	TRBJ1-6	-	TRBD1	CASSYRGGSDNSPLHF	TGTGCCAGCAGCTATCGAGGGGGCAGTGATAATTCACCCCTCCACTTT
TRBV2	15	TRBJ2-3	-	TRBD2	CASKGTSGNGDTQYF	TGTGCCAGCAAGGGGACTAGCGGGAATGGGGATACGCAGTATTTT
TRBV5-6	14	TRBJ2-1	few	-	CASSSTVASNEQFF	TGTGCCAGCAGCTCGACCGTGGCGTCGAATGAGCAGTTCTTC
TRBV18	13	TRBJ2-7	-	-	CASSPLDEYEQYF	TGTGCCAGCTCACCACTTGACGAATACGAGCAGTACTTC
TRBV27	14	TRBJ1-5	-	-	CASSLGQGYQPQHF	TGTGCCAGCAGTTTAGGCCAGGGGTATCAGCCCCAGCATTTT
TRBV18	15	TRBJ2-3	-	TRBD2	CASSREREDTDTQYF	TGTGCCAGCTCCCGGGAGCGGGAGGACACAGATACGCAGTATTTT
TRBV4-3	15	TRBJ2-1	-	TRBD1	CASSQTGTGAHEQFF	TGCGCCAGCAGCCAGACCGGGACAGGGGCGCATGAGCAGTTCTTC
TRBV9	13	TRBJ2-1	-	-	CASSVADYNEQFF	TGTGCCAGCAGCGTAGCAGATTACAATGAGCAGTTCTTC
TRBV7-9	14	TRBJ2-3	-	-	CASSLKEGTDTQYF	TGTGCCAGCAGCCTGAAGGAGGGTACAGATACGCAGTATTTT
TRBV6-1	14	TRBJ1-4	-	-	CASTSGSTNEKLFF	TGTGCCAGCACCTCAGGATCAACTAATGAAAAACTGTTTTTT
TRBV29-1	13	TRBJ1-3	few	-	CSAGHSSGNTIYF	TGCAGCGCCGGTCACAGCTCTGGAAACACCATATATTTT
TRBV19	18	TRBJ2-1	-	TRBD2	CASSARGGTGLAGAGQFF	TGTGCCAGTAGTGCCAGGGGGGGTACGGGACTAGCGGGAGCGGGGCAGTTCTTC
TRBV6-1	15	TRBJ2-7	-	TRBD2	CASRVTSGYSYEQYF	TGTGCCAGCAGGGTGACTAGCGGCTACTCCTACGAGCAGTACTTC
TRBV7-8	12	TRBJ2-1	-	-	CASSLARAKQFF	TGTGCCAGCAGCTTAGCGCGGGCAAAGCAGTTCTTC
TRBV5-6	15	TRBJ2-5	once	-	CASSPMGGLGETQYF	TGTGCCAGCAGCCCAATGGGGGGCTTGGGGGAGACCCAGTACTTC
TRBV28	18	TRBJ2-2	-	TRBD1	CASSLIIVRTGLTGELFF	TGTGCCAGCAGTTTAATTATTGTGAGGACAGGACTCACCGGGGAGCTGTTTTTT
TRBV11-2	14	TRBJ2-3	few	TRBD1	CATTDNRGPDTQYF	TGTGCCACAACGGATAACAGGGGGCCAGATACGCAGTATTTT
TRBV15	12	TRBJ1-2	-	-	CATSRDMGGYTF	TGTGCCACCAGCAGAGATATGGGAGGCTACACCTTC
TRBV9	15	TRBJ2-3	-	-	CASSVGPGSTDTQYF	TGTGCCAGCAGCGTAGGGCCAGGGAGCACAGATACGCAGTATTTT
TRBV5-4	15	TRBJ2-7	-	TRBD1	CASSFPGQGELEQYF	TGTGCCAGCAGCTTCCCTGGACAGGGCGAGCTCGAGCAGTACTTC
TRBV5-4	15	TRBJ2-3	few	TRBD1	CASSLDRGGTDTQYF	TGTGCCAGCAGCTTGGACAGGGGTGGTACAGATACGCAGTATTTT
TRBV10-3	12	TRBJ1-1	-	-	CAMRTQGTEAFF	TGTGCCATGAGGACCCAAGGGACTGAAGCTTTCTTT
TRBV5-6	15	TRBJ2-1	once	-	CASSLMRTWDNEQFF	TGTGCCAGCAGCTTGATGAGAACCTGGGACAATGAGCAGTTCTTC
TRBV28	15	TRBJ2-3	-	-	CASTDGGGSTDTQYF	TGTGCCAGCACAGATGGAGGGGGAAGCACAGATACGCAGTATTTT
TRBV11-3	13	TRBJ2-3	-	-	CASSLAREDTQYF	TGTGCCAGCAGCTTAGCCAGGGAGGATACGCAGTATTTT
TRBV5-5	14	TRBJ1-3	-	-	CASSLKGAGNTIYF	TGTGCCAGCAGCTTGAAGGGTGCCGGAAACACCATATATTTT
TRBV7-9	12	TRBJ2-7	-	TRBD2	CASSWTSGEQYF	TGTGCCAGCAGCTGGACTAGCGGCGAGCAGTACTTC
TRBV18	13	TRBJ1-2	-	TRBD1	CASSPGTGNGYTF	TGTGCCAGCTCACCCGGGACAGGGAATGGCTACACCTTC
TRBV18	14	TRBJ1-2	-	-	CASSQQGSNYGYTF	TGTGCCAGCTCACAACAGGGATCTAACTATGGCTACACCTTC
TRBV11-2	14	TRBJ2-2	-	-	CASQVGPTAGELFF	TGTGCCAGTCAGGTTGGGCCTACGGCCGGGGAGCTGTTTTTT
TRBV5-4	15	TRBJ2-5	once	-	CASSSTGQGGETQYF	TGTGCCAGCAGCTCAACCGGACAGGGAGGGGAGACCCAGTACTTC
TRBV6-1	15	TRBJ2-2	-	TRBD2	CASSTSGRNTGELFF	TGTGCCAGCAGTACTAGCGGGAGGAACACCGGGGAGCTGTTTTTT
TRBV28	15	TRBJ2-3	-	-	CASSLPQGSGDTQYF	TGTGCCAGCAGCCTCCCCCAGGGGAGTGGAGATACGCAGTATTTT
TRBV27	17	TRBJ1-5	-	-	CASSPRGGHYSNQPQHF	TGTGCCAGCAGTCCAAGAGGGGGACATTATAGCAATCAGCCCCAGCATTTT
TRBV7-2	15	TRBJ2-5	-	TRBD2	CASSLGLTVVETQYF	TGTGCCAGCAGCCTGGGACTAACCGTGGTAGAGACCCAGTACTTC
TRBV28	19	TRBJ2-2	-	TRBD1	CASTTLAPGQGARTGELFF	TGTGCCAGCACCACACTGGCACCGGGACAGGGGGCGCGGACCGGGGAGCTGTTTTTT
TRBV4-3	15	TRBJ2-7	-	-	CASSQDMGRAYEQYF	TGCGCCAGCAGCCAAGATATGGGCAGAGCCTACGAGCAGTACTTC
TRBV27	14	TRBJ2-7	few	TRBD2	CASSLWEGLNEQYF	TGTGCCAGCAGTTTATGGGAGGGCCTCAACGAGCAGTACTTC
TRBV9	15	TRBJ2-7	once	TRBD2	CASSPPGLAGEEQYF	TGTGCCAGCAGCCCCCCGGGACTAGCGGGAGAAGAGCAGTACTTC
TRBV4-3	13	TRBJ1-4	-	-	CASSRDLYEKLFF	TGCGCCAGCAGCCGGGACCTATATGAAAAACTGTTTTTT
TRBV5-1	14	TRBJ2-3	-	-	CASSLAQGTDTQYF	TGCGCCAGCAGCTTGGCTCAGGGAACAGATACGCAGTATTTT
TRBV9	13	TRBJ1-2	-	TRBD1	CASSARDREGYTF	TGTGCCAGCAGCGCACGGGACAGGGAAGGCTACACCTTC
TRBV30	13	TRBJ1-4	-	-	CAWTAGYNEKLFF	TGTGCCTGGACGGCCGGTTACAATGAAAAACTGTTTTTT
TRBV15	15	TRBJ2-2	-	TRBD1	CATSTWTGNTGELFF	TGTGCCACCAGCACATGGACAGGGAACACCGGGGAGCTGTTTTTT
TRBV29-1	16	TRBJ1-4	-	TRBD1	CSVGRTGLGRGEKLFF	TGCAGCGTTGGAAGGACAGGGTTAGGCCGGGGCGAAAAACTGTTTTTT
TRBV7-6	15	TRBJ2-7	-	TRBD1	CASSYAHRGDKEQYF	TGTGCCAGCAGCTACGCTCACAGGGGGGATAAAGAGCAGTACTTC
TRBV30	13	TRBJ2-5	-	TRBD1	CAWGRGRGETQYF	TGTGCCTGGGGCCGGGGCAGGGGGGAGACCCAGTACTTC